One sample yielded the 20 T cell receptor beta chains listed below, sequenced in a study of T cells in Graves' hyperthyroidism and ophthalmopathy. TCR beta CDR3 regions were amplified from RNA transcripts. Carried out on the TCR CDR3, a first-round RT-PCR used the HTBI primer set. TCRdb itself ran the multiplex PCR reads through MiXCR, one entry per CDR3 protein. The sample records a few hundred thousand distinct CDR3 sequences, approximately 15% being singletons. The sample taken for sequencing was blood. These receptors all stem from a woman aged 18-29 years with Graves' hyperthyroidism.

This clonotype was detected only once. The genes are TRBV6-5 and TRBJ1-3; D remains ambiguous. The V and J ends lost 0 bases and 0 bases respectively, with 18 bases between them. Germline V lookup: CDR1 MNHEY, CDR2 SVGAGI. The CDR3 has 19 amino acids. The CDR3 DNA reads TGTGCCAGCAGTTACTCGATGGGCGACCCGGGATTCTCTGGAAACACCATATATTTT. Its translation is CASSYSMGDPGFSGNTIYF.

This clonotype has only a few counts. The chain links TRBV5-1 to TRBJ2-5, with D possibly being TRBD2 (6 bases). The ends were cut back, 2 bases at V and 5 bases at J, with 10 bases in the middle. The CDR3 is made up of 13 amino acids. Germline CDR1 is SGHRS and CDR2 is YFSETQ. In nucleotides, the CDR3 is TGCGCCAGCAGCTTCGGACTAACGGAGACCCAGTACTTC. It specifies CASSFGLTETQYF.

This chain joins TRBV12-3 or TRBV12-4 and TRBJ2-1; D may be TRBD1 or TRBD2 (6 bases each). Trimming removed 3 bases from V and 7 bases from J, with 19 bases in between. The CDR3 loop spans 16 amino acids. DNA for the CDR3: TGTGCCAGCAGTTTGTTCCGGGGGCAGAGTGGGAATGAGCAGTTCTTC. As protein: CASSLFRGQSGNEQFF.

This clonotype was observed at least ten times. CDR3 coding DNA: TGTGCCAGCAGGCTGACAGGGAGGGACACCGGGGAGCTGTTTTTT. This codes for CASRLTGRDTGELFF. The rearrangement uses TRBV12-3 or TRBV12-4 and TRBJ2-2, with D perhaps matching TRBD1 or TRBD2 (7 bases each). V was pared by 6 bases and J by 3 bases, with 14 bases between. This CDR3 has 15 residues.

This clonotype turned up a few times. This may stem from a read error, because a much larger clone lies one nucleotide away. The chain recombines TRBV18 with TRBJ2-5, with D possibly matching TRBD2 (6 bases). This CDR3 has 14 residues. V shed 3 bases and J shed 9 bases, with 17 bases lying between them. Germline V gene sequence: CDR1 KGHSH, CDR2 LQKENI. The CDR3 DNA is TGTGCCAGCTCACCGACTAGAGCTTGGGAGGCCCAGTACTTC. Amino acid sequence: CASSPTRAWEAQYF. The full variable domain, completed using reference TRBV18 and TRBJ2-5, is NAGVMQNPRHLVRRRGQEARLRCSPMKGHSHVYWYRQLPEEGLKFMVYLQKENIIDESGMPKERFSAEFPKEGPSILRIQQVVRGDSAAYFCASSPTRAWEAQYFGPGTRLLVL.

This clonotype came up a few times. This rearrangement joins TRBV10-3 to TRBJ2-7, with 9 bases matching TRBD2. Germline-derived CDR1 and CDR2 are ENHRY and SYGVKD. The CDR3 consists of 16 residues. V shed 0 bases, J shed 2 bases, and the junction held 5 bases outside the gene matches. The CDR3: CAISESWREGPYEQYF. CDR3 in DNA: TGTGCCATCAGTGAGTCGTGGCGGGAGGGCCCCTACGAGCAGTACTTC.

This clonotype was seen at least ten times. The CDR3 region has the DNA TGTGCCAGCAGTTTCGGCGGCTATAGCAATCAGCCCCAGCATTTT. Protein product: CASSFGGYSNQPQHF. The rearrangement uses TRBV12-3 or TRBV12-4 and TRBJ1-5; D gene uncertain. V shed 3 bases and J shed 0 bases, with 9 bases lying between them. This CDR3 is built from 15 residues.

About this clonotype: A read error may be the cause here, since a much bigger clone is one base away. The V and J genes are TRBV20-1 and TRBJ2-7, with 7 bases fitting TRBD1. Germline CDR1 and CDR2: DFQATT and SNEGSKA (reference sequence). There are 14 residues in the CDR3. The CDR3 protein is CGAHGQDVTYEQYF. Written as DNA, the CDR3 is TGCGGTGCCCATGGACAGGACGTGACCTACGAGCAGTACTTC.

This clonotype was recorded at least ten times. This rearrangement joins TRBV28 to TRBJ2-7; D is tentatively TRBD1 or TRBD2 (5 bases each). Germline V CDR1 and CDR2: MDHEN, SYDVKM. V was cut by 6 bases and J by 6 bases, with 18 bases left in between. The CDR3 contains 14 residues. Here the CDR3 reads CASRISGPGAEQYF. The CDR3, as DNA: TGTGCCAGCAGAATTTCGGGACCGGGCGCCGAGCAGTACTTC.

At least ten counts were recorded for this clonotype. This chain uses TRBV7-6 with TRBJ1-2; a weak D match, TRBD1 (5 bases). V was clipped by 5 bases and J by 4 bases, with 17 bases between them. The CDR3 sequence is 15 residues long. CDR1 SGHVS and CDR2 FNYEAQ come from the germline V gene. The CDR3 sequence is CASSPGDGASYGYTF. The CDR3, as DNA: TGTGCCAGCAGCCCGGGGGATGGGGCTAGCTATGGCTACACCTTC.

This clonotype appeared many times. The chain joins TRBV7-2 to TRBJ1-4; weak D call: TRBD1 (5 bases). CDR1 is SGHTA and CDR2 is FQGNSA in the germline V gene. The V end was cut by 7 bases, the J end by 4 bases, with 13 bases between. This CDR3 spans 14 amino acids. CDR3 sequence reads: CASTSTGGNEKLFF. The CDR3 DNA sequence: TGTGCCAGCACCTCAACCGGGGGTAATGAAAAACTGTTTTTT.

V and J are TRBV28 and TRBJ2-7, with D perhaps given as TRBD1 or TRBD2 (5 bases each). The ends were cut back, 11 bases at V and 4 bases at J, with 12 bases in the middle. Germline-derived CDR1 and CDR2 are MDHEN and SYDVKM. This CDR3 contains 11 residues. CDR3 DNA: TGTGCCGTAAGAGGGGAGTACGAGCAGTACTTC. It yields the protein CAVRGEYEQYF.

This clonotype was found many times. V and J are TRBV12-3 or TRBV12-4 and TRBJ1-5, with 8 bases fitting TRBD1. CDR3 length equals 15 residues. The ends lost 5 bases at V and 5 bases at J; junction bases unmatched: 8. CDR3 sequence: CASSLWTGQDQPQHF. CDR3 DNA: TGTGCCAGCAGTCTCTGGACAGGGCAGGATCAGCCCCAGCATTTT.

The chain carries TRBV6-2 or TRBV6-3 and TRBJ1-5; a possible D gene is TRBD1 (5 bases). The germline V gene has CDR1 MNHEY and CDR2 SVGEGT. The CDR3 totals 14 residues. The V gene lost 2 bases and the J gene lost 7 bases, with 12 bases spanning the gap. The CDR3 region is CASSYPGAEQPQHF. In DNA form, the CDR3 reads TGTGCCAGCAGTTACCCTGGGGCAGAGCAGCCCCAGCATTTT.

This clonotype was counted only a few times. The rearrangement joins TRBV24-1 to TRBJ2-1; D is ambiguous. V lost 2 bases to trimming and J lost 11 bases, with 9 bases between them. Germline V CDR1 and CDR2: KGHDR, SFDVKD. This CDR3 is 12 amino acids long. The DNA for the CDR3 is TGTGCCACCAGTGATTCGGAGACGCAGCAGTTCTTC. Protein sequence: CATSDSETQQFF.

The rearrangement uses TRBV20-1 and TRBJ1-5; tentative D call: TRBD1 (5 bases). The germline gives CDR1 DFQATT, CDR2 SNEGSKA (reference sequence). The CDR3 totals 17 residues. V lost 1 base and J lost 7, with 23 bases in between. The DNA for the CDR3 is TGCAGTGCTAGAGTAATAAACAGGACGTTCGGTGACCAGCCCCAGCATTTT. Protein product: CSARVINRTFGDQPQHF.

At least ten counts were recorded for this clonotype. J is TRBJ2-7 and V is TRBV20-1; unclear D gene. V was clipped by 1 base and J by 0 bases, with 7 bases between them. The CDR3 spans 13 residues. Per germline, CDR1 DFQATT and CDR2 SNEGSKA (reference sequence). The CDR3 DNA sequence: TGCAGTGCTAGAGCACGCCACTCCTACGAGCAGTACTTC. It translates to CSARARHSYEQYF.

This clonotype was detected many times. The gene calls are TRBV11-2 and TRBJ2-3, with 10 bases identical to TRBD2. CDR3 length: 17 amino acids. Germline V gene data show CDR1 as SGHAT and CDR2 as FQNNGV. V shed 3 bases, J shed 0 bases, and the junction held 6 bases outside the gene matches. The CDR3: CASSLDGLAVSTDTQYF. CDR3 nucleotides: TGTGCCAGCAGCTTGGACGGACTAGCGGTGAGCACAGATACGCAGTATTTT.

This clonotype was found many times. V and J are TRBV5-1 and TRBJ1-2; tentatively, D is TRBD1 (5 bases). The CDR3 runs to 12 residues. V lost 7 bases and J 4 bases, leaving 11 bases between the germline ends. CDR1 and CDR2 from the germline V gene are SGHRS and YFSETQ. DNA for the CDR3: TGCGCCAGCGGAGAAGGGGTCTATGGCTACACCTTC. Translation: CASGEGVYGYTF.

This clonotype was seen repeatedly, ten times or more. J is TRBJ2-1 and V is TRBV2; the match to TRBD2 covers 7 bases. The CDR3 extends over 15 amino acids. V gave up 4 bases and J gave up 1 base; unmatched junction bases: 4. Germline values: CDR1 SNHLY, CDR2 FYNNEI. CDR3 in DNA: TGTGCCAGCAGTGGTCGCGGGAGTTCCTACAATGAGCAGTTCTTC. This translates into CASSGRGSSYNEQFF. The variable domain in full, completed from reference TRBV2 and TRBJ2-1, reads EPEVTQTPSHQVTQMGQEVILRCVPISNHLYFYWYRQILGQKVEFLVSFYNNEISEKSEIFDDQFSVERPDGSNFTLKIRSTKLEDSAMYFCASSGRGSSYNEQFFGPGTRLTVL.